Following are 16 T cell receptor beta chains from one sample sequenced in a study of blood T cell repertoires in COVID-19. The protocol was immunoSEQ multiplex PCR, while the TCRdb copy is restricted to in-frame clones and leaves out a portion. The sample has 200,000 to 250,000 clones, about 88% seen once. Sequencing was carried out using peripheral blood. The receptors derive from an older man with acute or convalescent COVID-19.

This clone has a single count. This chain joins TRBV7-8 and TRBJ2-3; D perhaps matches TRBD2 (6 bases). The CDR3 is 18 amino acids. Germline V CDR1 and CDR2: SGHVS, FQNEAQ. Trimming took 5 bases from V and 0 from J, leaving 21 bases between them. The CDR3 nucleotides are TGTGCCAGCAGCCGAGGCGGATTAGCGGTCTCTAGCACAGATACGCAGTATTTT. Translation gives CASSRGGLAVSSTDTQYF.

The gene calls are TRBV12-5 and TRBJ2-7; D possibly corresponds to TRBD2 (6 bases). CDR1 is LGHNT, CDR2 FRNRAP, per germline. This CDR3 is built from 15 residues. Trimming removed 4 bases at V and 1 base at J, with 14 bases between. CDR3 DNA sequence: TGTGCTAGTGGTTCCCCCCGGGGGAGTTCCTACGAGCAGTACTTC. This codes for CASGSPRGSSYEQYF.

For the CDR3, the DNA is TGTGCCAGCAGCTTGGGGCCAAGGGGGTTCATGAACACTGAAGCTTTCTTT. Encoded protein: CASSLGPRGFMNTEAFF. This sequence joins TRBV5-5 and TRBJ1-1; D perhaps matches TRBD1 (6 bases). The ends were cut back, 0 bases at V and 0 bases at J, with 15 bases in the middle. CDR3 length equals 17 residues. Germline CDR1 and CDR2: SGHKS and YYEKEE (reference sequence). Full variable domain (outside the CDR3, taken from reference TRBV5-5 and TRBJ1-1): DAGVTQSPTHLIKTRGQQVTLRCSPISGHKSVSWYQQVLGQGPQFIFQYYEKEERGRGNFPDRFSARQFPNYSSELNVNALLLGDSALYLCASSLGPRGFMNTEAFFGQGTRLTVV.

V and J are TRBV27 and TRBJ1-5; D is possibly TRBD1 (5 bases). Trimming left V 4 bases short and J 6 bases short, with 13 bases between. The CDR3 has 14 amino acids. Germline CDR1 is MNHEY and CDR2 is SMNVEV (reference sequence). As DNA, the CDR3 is TGTGCCAGCAGTTCCTCAGGGATCGCTCAGCCCCAGCATTTT. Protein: CASSSSGIAQPQHF.

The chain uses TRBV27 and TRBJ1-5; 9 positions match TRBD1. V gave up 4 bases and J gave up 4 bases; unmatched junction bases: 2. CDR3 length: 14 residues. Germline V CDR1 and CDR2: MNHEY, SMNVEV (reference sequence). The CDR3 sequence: CASSWTGANQPQHF. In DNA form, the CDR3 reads TGTGCCAGCAGTTGGACAGGGGCTAATCAGCCCCAGCATTTT.

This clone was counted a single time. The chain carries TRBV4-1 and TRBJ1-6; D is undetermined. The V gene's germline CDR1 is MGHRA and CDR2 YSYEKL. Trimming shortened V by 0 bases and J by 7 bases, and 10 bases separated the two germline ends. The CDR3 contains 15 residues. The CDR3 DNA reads TGCGCCAGCAGCCAAGATTACAGTGGAAATTCACCCCTCCACTTT. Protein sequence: CASSQDYSGNSPLHF.

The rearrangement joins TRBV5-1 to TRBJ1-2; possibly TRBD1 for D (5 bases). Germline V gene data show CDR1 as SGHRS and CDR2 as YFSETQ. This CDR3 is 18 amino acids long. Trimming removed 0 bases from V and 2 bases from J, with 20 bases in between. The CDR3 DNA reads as TGCGCCAGCAGCTTGGCCTGGGCGGGGCAGAGTTCCAACTATGGCTACACCTTC. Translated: CASSLAWAGQSSNYGYTF. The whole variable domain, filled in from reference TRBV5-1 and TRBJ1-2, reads KAGVTQTPRYLIKTRGQQVTLSCSPISGHRSVSWYQQTPGQGLQFLFEYFSETQRNKGNFPGRFSGRQFSNSRSEMNVSTLELGDSALYLCASSLAWAGQSSNYGYTFGSGTRLTVV.

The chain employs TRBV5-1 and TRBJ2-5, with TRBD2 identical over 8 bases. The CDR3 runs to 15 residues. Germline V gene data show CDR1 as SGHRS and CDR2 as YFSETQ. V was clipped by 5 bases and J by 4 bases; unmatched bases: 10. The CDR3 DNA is TGCGCCAGCAGGACCACGGACGGGAGGGGAGAGACCCAGTACTTC. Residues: CASRTTDGRGETQYF. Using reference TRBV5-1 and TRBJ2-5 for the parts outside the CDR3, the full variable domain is KAGVTQTPRYLIKTRGQQVTLSCSPISGHRSVSWYQQTPGQGLQFLFEYFSETQRNKGNFPGRFSGRQFSNSRSEMNVSTLELGDSALYLCASRTTDGRGETQYFGPGTRLLVL.

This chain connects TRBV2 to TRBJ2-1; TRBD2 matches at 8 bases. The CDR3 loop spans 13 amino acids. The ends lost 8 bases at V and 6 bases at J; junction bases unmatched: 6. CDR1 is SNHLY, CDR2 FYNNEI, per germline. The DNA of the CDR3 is TGTGCCAGCTCCCCCGGGACTAGCAATGAGCAGTTCTTC. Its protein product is CASSPGTSNEQFF.

CDR3 residues: CATSDSQPGSRFYEQYF. The CDR3 DNA reads TGTGCCACCAGTGATTCACAACCGGGATCACGCTTCTACGAGCAGTACTTC. The chain links TRBV24-1 to TRBJ2-7; D possibly corresponds to TRBD2 (5 bases). Germline CDR1 is KGHDR and CDR2 is SFDVKD. The CDR3 is 17 amino acids. Trimming cost V 2 bases and J 3 bases, with 19 bases left between them.

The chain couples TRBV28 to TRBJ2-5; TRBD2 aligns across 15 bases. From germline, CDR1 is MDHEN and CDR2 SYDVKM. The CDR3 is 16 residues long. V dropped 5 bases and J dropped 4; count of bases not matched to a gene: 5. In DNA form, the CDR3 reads TGTGCCAGCAGTGAAGGACTAGCGGGAGGGGGAGAGACCCAGTACTTC. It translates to CASSEGLAGGGETQYF.

CDR3 sequence reads: CASSQSAGNQPQHF. DNA for the CDR3: TGTGCCAGCAGTCAAAGTGCGGGCAATCAGCCCCAGCATTTT. This sequence joins TRBV2 and TRBJ1-5; D not certain. With 5 bases removed from V and 2 bases from J, the gap between germline ends came to 10 bases. In germline, CDR1 is SNHLY, CDR2 FYNNEI. This CDR3 has 14 residues.

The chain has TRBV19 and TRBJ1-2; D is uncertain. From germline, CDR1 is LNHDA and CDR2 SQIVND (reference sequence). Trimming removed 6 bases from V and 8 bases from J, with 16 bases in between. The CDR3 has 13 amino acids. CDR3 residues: CASRVTVRGGYTF. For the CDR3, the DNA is TGTGCCAGTAGGGTGACCGTGCGAGGGGGCTACACCTTC.

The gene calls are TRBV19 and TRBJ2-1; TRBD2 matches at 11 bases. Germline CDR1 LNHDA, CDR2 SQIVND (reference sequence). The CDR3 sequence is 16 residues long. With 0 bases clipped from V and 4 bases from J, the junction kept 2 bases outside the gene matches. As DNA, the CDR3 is TGTGCCAGTAGTATAGAAGGGACTAGCGGATACAATGAGCAGTTCTTC. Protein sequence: CASSIEGTSGYNEQFF.

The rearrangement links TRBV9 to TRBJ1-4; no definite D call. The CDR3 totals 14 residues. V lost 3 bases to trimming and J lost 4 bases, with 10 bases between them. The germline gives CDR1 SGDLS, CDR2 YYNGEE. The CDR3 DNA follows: TGTGCCAGCAGCGGCGACAAGCATAATGAAAAACTGTTTTTT. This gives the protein CASSGDKHNEKLFF.

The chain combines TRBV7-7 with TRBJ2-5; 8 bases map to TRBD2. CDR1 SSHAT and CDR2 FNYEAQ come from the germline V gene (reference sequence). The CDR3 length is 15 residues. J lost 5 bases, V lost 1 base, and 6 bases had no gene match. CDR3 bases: TGTGCCAGCAGCTTAGATGGCGGGGGGCTGGAGACCCAGTACTTC. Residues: CASSLDGGGLETQYF.